This T cell receptor (gamma chain) was captured in a study of Vδ1+ human thymocytes. This clone was seen a handful of times. Its antigen is not known. Overall study results and limits: Thymic TRG and TRD repertoires appeared highly polyclonal, with Gaussian CDR3 length distributions.

From germline, CDR1 is EGSTGY and CDR2 YDSYTSSV. V dropped 2 bases and J dropped 7; count of bases not matched to a gene: 8. The CDR3 length is 13 residues. RNA was extracted from the cells and then reverse transcribed. CDR3 amplicons came from multiplex PCR with pooled V-gene forward and constant-region reverse primers. TCRdb re-called the multiplex PCR reads via CATT. The data show more than 9,000 gamma-chain clones, with around 40% seen just once and 2% held by the top ten. The source of this sequence is a boy younger than two who had congenital heart surgery. The sample taken for sequencing was Vdelta1+ gamma-delta thymocytes from the thymus. Subset of the sample: FACS-sorted CD3+ TCRalphabeta- TCRVdelta1+ TCRVdelta2- thymocytes. The chain employs TRGV4 and TRGJ1 or TRGJ2. CDR3: CATWDDFWYKKLF. The CDR3 nucleotides read TGTGCCACCTGGGATGACTTTTGGTATAAGAAACTCTTT.